The 32 T cell receptor beta chains reported below all come from one sample, sequenced in a study of T cells in Graves' hyperthyroidism and ophthalmopathy. From RNA transcripts, TCR beta CDR3 regions were amplified. HTBI primers were used for first-round RT-PCR of the TCR CDR3. Using its own MiXCR run on the multiplex PCR reads, TCRdb lists one record per CDR3 protein. Among about 600,000 distinct CDR3 sequences, roughly 14% were seen once, and the ten largest hold approximately 13%. Sequenced: blood. The receptors were gathered from a woman in her fifties or sixties with Graves' ophthalmopathy.

The table lists this clonotype with a count of one. This may be a read error: a much more frequent sequence differs by one nucleotide. J is TRBJ2-7 and V is TRBV2; D gene uncertain. In germline, CDR1 is SNHLY, CDR2 FYNNEI. The CDR3 extends over 14 amino acids. Here the CDR3 DNA reads TGTGCCAGCAGATCGAGAATCTGGCCTTACGAGCGGTACTTC. This codes for CASRSRIWPYERYF. The full variable domain, completed using reference TRBV2 and TRBJ2-7, is EPEVTQTPSHQVTQMGQEVILRCVPISNHLYFYWYRQILGQKVEFLVSFYNNEISEKSEIFDDQFSVERPDGSNFTLKIRSTKLEDSAMYFCASRSRIWPYERYFGPGTRLTVT.

This clonotype has ten or more counts. J is TRBJ2-7 and V is TRBV6-1, with 13 positions matching TRBD2. Unmatched junction bases numbered 5, after V lost 10 bases and J lost 2 bases. Germline V CDR1 and CDR2: MNHNS, SASEGT. The CDR3 sequence is 14 residues long. This CDR3 is CATSLAGGAYEQYF. The DNA for the CDR3 is TGTGCCACCTCACTAGCGGGAGGGGCCTACGAGCAGTACTTC.

This clonotype was detected a few times. The gene calls are TRBV10-3 and TRBJ1-1; tentatively, D is TRBD1 (5 bases). V dropped 0 bases and J dropped 1 base, with 6 bases sitting between them. Germline V gene lookup returns CDR1 ENHRY and CDR2 SYGVKD. The CDR3 extends over 14 amino acids. In nucleotides, the CDR3 is TGTGCCATCAGTGAGTCCGGGGCGAACACTGAAGCTTTCTTT. Translating gives CAISESGANTEAFF.

This clonotype was observed at least ten times. As DNA, the CDR3 is TGTGCCAGCAGGGGGGACATCAGGAACACTGAAGCTTTCTTT. Protein sequence: CASRGDIRNTEAFF. The chain employs TRBV6-1 and TRBJ1-1, with D perhaps TRBD1 (6 bases). V was cut by 6 bases and J by 1 base, with 12 bases left in between. CDR3 length: 14 amino acids. From germline, CDR1 is MNHNS and CDR2 SASEGT.

The chain joins TRBV7-3 to TRBJ1-1, with D perhaps TRBD1 (6 bases). Germline CDR1 is SGHTA and CDR2 is FQGTGA. The CDR3 sequence is 14 residues long. Deletions cut 5 bases from V and 2 bases from J, with 12 bases between. The chain's CDR3 is CASSPDSLNTEAFF. The DNA for the CDR3 is TGTGCCAGCAGCCCGGACAGCCTCAACACTGAAGCTTTCTTT.

This clonotype was seen many times. The rearrangement links TRBV5-1 to TRBJ2-1; 10 positions match TRBD2. Trimming took 2 bases from V and 8 from J; bases not matched to a gene: 7. CDR1 and CDR2 from the germline V gene are SGHRS and YFSETQ. This CDR3 has 15 residues. The CDR3 protein is CASSFSGRALDEQFF. As DNA, the CDR3 is TGCGCCAGCAGCTTCAGCGGGAGGGCCCTCGATGAGCAGTTCTTC.

The chain employs TRBV5-1 and TRBJ2-3; 11 bases are a match to TRBD1. V dropped 4 bases and J dropped 0; count of bases not matched to a gene: 13. The CDR3 is made up of 19 amino acids. CDR1 and CDR2 (germline): SGHRS, YFSETQ. CDR3 coding DNA: TGCGCCAGCAGCGAGAACCCGGGACAGGGGGTGTCTAGCACAGATACGCAGTATTTT. It yields the protein CASSENPGQGVSSTDTQYF.

Ten or more counts support this clonotype. V is TRBV20-1 and J is TRBJ1-1; D not certain. Germline lookup yields CDR1 DFQATT and CDR2 SNEGSKA (reference sequence). This CDR3 has 13 residues. Trimming took off 0 bases at V and 7 bases at J, with 12 bases between the two ends. The CDR3 sequence: CSARDSRVVEAFF. The CDR3 DNA sequence: TGCAGTGCTAGAGATTCAAGGGTTGTTGAAGCTTTCTTT.

This clonotype was counted at least ten times. In DNA form, the CDR3 reads TGTGCCACCAGCAGAGTGGCGGGGGGGTACAATGAGCAGTTCTTC. It translates to CATSRVAGGYNEQFF. The chain has TRBV15 and TRBJ2-1; 9 positions match TRBD2. With V trimmed by 1 base and J by 4 bases, 2 bases remained unmatched. The germline CDR1 and CDR2 sequences are LNHNV and YYDKDF (reference sequence). The length of the CDR3 is 15 residues.

This chain uses TRBV29-1 with TRBJ2-2; 8 bases align to TRBD2. CDR3 length equals 13 residues. Germline V gene sequence: CDR1 SQVTM, CDR2 ANQGSEA. CDR3 in DNA: TGCAGGTGGGGACTAGTGAACACCGGGGAGCTGTTTTTT. Translation gives CRWGLVNTGELFF.

There are many counts of this clonotype. This chain joins TRBV7-9 and TRBJ2-1, with TRBD2 matching over 7 bases. The trim removed 5 bases at V and 12 bases at J, leaving 13 bases unmatched. This CDR3 contains 14 residues. Germline V gives CDR1 SEHNR, CDR2 FQNEAQ (reference sequence). This CDR3 reads CASSTPSGYLGQFF. The CDR3 nucleotides are TGTGCCAGCAGCACGCCTAGCGGCTACTTGGGGCAGTTCTTC.

This clonotype came up many times. The chain combines TRBV2 with TRBJ2-1; 7 bases map to TRBD2. The germline V gene has CDR1 SNHLY and CDR2 FYNNEI. With V trimmed by 4 bases and J by 7 bases, 7 bases remained unmatched. This CDR3 has 14 residues. DNA of the CDR3: TGTGCCAGCAGTGGGACTAGGGGTCAGAATGAGCAGTTCTTC. It encodes CASSGTRGQNEQFF.

This clonotype was picked up a small number of times. The V gene is TRBV5-1, the J gene TRBJ2-7; 7 bases match TRBD2. The CDR3 contains 15 residues. CDR1 SGHRS and CDR2 YFSETQ come from the germline V gene. Trimming cost V 0 bases and J 0 bases; bases outside gene matches: 3. CDR3 in DNA: TGCGCCAGCAGCTTGGAGGGAGGGGACTCCTACGAGCAGTACTTC. It yields the protein CASSLEGGDSYEQYF.

This clonotype was seen ten or more times. CDR3 DNA: TGTGCCAGCAGTTCCCCCGACAGAGCGGGCCAGCCCCAGCATTTT. Translated: CASSSPDRAGQPQHF. V is TRBV28 and J is TRBJ1-5; perhaps TRBD1 as D (5 bases). The germline gives CDR1 MDHEN, CDR2 SYDVKM. Trimming left V 4 bases short and J 7 bases short, with 17 bases between. This CDR3 spans 15 amino acids.

This chain links TRBV10-3 with TRBJ2-2; 12 positions agree with TRBD2. The ends lost 1 base at V and 2 bases at J; junction bases unmatched: 2. The CDR3 totals 17 residues. The germline V gene encodes CDR1 ENHRY and CDR2 SYGVKD. Here the CDR3 reads CAISELGLAGNTGELFF. In nucleotides, the CDR3 is TGTGCCATCAGTGAGTTAGGACTAGCGGGAAACACCGGGGAGCTGTTTTTT.

The chain carries TRBV4-3 and TRBJ2-1; a possible D gene is TRBD1 (5 bases). This CDR3 comprises 18 residues. V was shortened by 4 bases and J by 2 bases, with 21 bases between the two germline ends. Germline V CDR1 and CDR2: LGHNA, YSLEER. CDR3 nucleotide sequence: TGCGCCAGCAGCCCCCATCGCGGATTAGAAGGGGCCTACAATGAGCAGTTCTTC. Translating gives CASSPHRGLEGAYNEQFF.

Details on this clonotype: Just one base apart from a much larger clone, this may be a read error. CDR3 loop: CSPPKGETQYF. The CDR3 DNA is TGCAGTCCCCCAAAGGGGGAGACCCAGTACTTC. The chain carries TRBV20-1 and TRBJ2-5; D perhaps matches TRBD1 (5 bases). V lost 8 bases and J 5 bases, leaving 12 bases between the germline ends. This CDR3 has 11 amino acids. CDR1 is DFQATT and CDR2 is SNEGSKA in the germline V gene (reference sequence).

This clonotype was recorded a few times. This chain joins TRBV5-1 and TRBJ1-2, with 8 bases that match TRBD1. This CDR3 region has 15 residues. Germline V gives CDR1 SGHRS, CDR2 YFSETQ. With 0 bases clipped from V and 6 bases from J, the junction kept 7 bases outside the gene matches. The CDR3 loop reads CASSLGRTGLDGYTF. The DNA for the CDR3 is TGCGCCAGCAGCTTGGGTAGGACAGGGCTGGATGGCTACACCTTC.

This clonotype was seen repeatedly, ten times or more. The chain links TRBV27 to TRBJ2-3, with 15 bases identical to TRBD2. Trimming at V came to 8 bases and at J to 1 base, leaving 7 bases not matched to a gene. CDR3 length: 17 residues. Per the germline V gene, CDR1 is MNHEY and CDR2 is SMNVEV (reference sequence). DNA of the CDR3: TGTGCCAGCCGCGGGACTAGCGGGAGGCACGGCACAGATACGCAGTATTTT. This translates into CASRGTSGRHGTDTQYF.

The V and J genes are TRBV4-2 and TRBJ1-6, with 9 bases that match TRBD1. The CDR3 totals 16 residues. With 0 bases clipped from V and 9 bases from J, the junction kept 6 bases outside the gene matches. Germline V gene lookup returns CDR1 LGHNA and CDR2 YNFKEQ. This chain's CDR3 is CASSQDPDRGGSPLHF. The CDR3 nucleotides read TGTGCCAGCAGCCAAGATCCCGACAGGGGGGGTTCACCCCTCCACTTT.

This clonotype appeared many times. This chain joins TRBV30 and TRBJ2-7; tentatively, D is TRBD2 (5 bases). The CDR3 is 16 amino acids. V shed 1 base and J shed 2 bases, with 18 bases lying between them. CDR1 and CDR2 from the germline V gene are GTSNPN and SVGIG (reference sequence). CDR3 sequence reads: CAWSAYKDWRAYEQYF. CDR3 coding DNA: TGTGCCTGGAGTGCATACAAGGACTGGCGGGCCTACGAGCAGTACTTC.

There are a few counts of this clonotype. The chain is built from TRBV4-3 and TRBJ1-6, with D maybe TRBD1 (6 bases). The V end lost 0 bases, the J end lost 9 bases, and 15 bases lay between the germline ends. This CDR3 comprises 16 residues. Germline V gene data show CDR1 as LGHNA and CDR2 as YSLEER. The CDR3 spells CASSQDEGGAGSPLHF. CDR3 in DNA: TGCGCCAGCAGCCAAGATGAGGGGGGCGCGGGTTCACCCCTCCACTTT.

This chain links TRBV28 with TRBJ1-5; D is possibly TRBD1 (6 bases). The CDR3 runs 13 residues. Trimming cost V 5 bases and J 11 bases, with 16 bases left between them. CDR1 and CDR2 from the germline V gene are MDHEN and SYDVKM. The CDR3 reads CASSPGQTASQHF. As DNA, the CDR3 is TGTGCCAGCAGTCCCGGACAGACTGCTTCCCAGCATTTT. Based on the CDR3 plus reference TRBV28 and TRBJ1-5, the full variable domain is DVKVTQSSRYLVKRTGEKVFLECVQDMDHENMFWYRQDPGLGLRLIYFSYDVKMKEKGDIPEGYSVSREKKERFSLILESASTNQTSMYLCASSPGQTASQHFGDGTRLSIL.

This clonotype came up many times. This chain connects TRBV7-9 to TRBJ1-5; TRBD1 might be the D (6 bases). V gave up 1 base and J gave up 4 bases, with 8 bases separating them. Germline V gene sequence: CDR1 SEHNR, CDR2 FQNEAQ (reference sequence). The CDR3 spans 14 residues. CDR3 in amino acids: CASSLGQDNQPQHF. The CDR3 coding sequence is TGTGCCAGCAGCTTAGGACAGGATAATCAGCCCCAGCATTTT. Based on the CDR3 plus reference TRBV7-9 and TRBJ1-5, the full variable domain is DTGVSQNPRHKITKRGQNVTFRCDPISEHNRLYWYRQTLGQGPEFLTYFQNEAQLEKSRLLSDRFSAERPKGSFSTLEIQRTEQGDSAMYLCASSLGQDNQPQHFGDGTRLSIL.

This clonotype has a handful of counts. CDR3 bases: TGTGCCAGCAGCGTAGGGGCAATTGCGTACAATGAGCAGTTCTTC. Translation gives CASSVGAIAYNEQFF. The chain recombines TRBV9 with TRBJ2-1; D gene ambiguous. CDR1 is SGDLS, CDR2 YYNGEE, per germline. This CDR3 contains 15 residues. V lost 0 bases and J lost 4, with 11 bases in between.

This clonotype was seen only a few times. The chain has TRBV6-1 and TRBJ2-7; 11 bases fit TRBD1. Trimming took 8 bases from V and 2 from J; bases not matched to a gene: 5. This CDR3 contains 14 residues. CDR1 MNHNS and CDR2 SASEGT come from the germline V gene. In DNA form, the CDR3 reads TGTGCCAGCGCTCCGGGACAGGGGGCCTACGAGCAGTACTTC. Translating it yields CASAPGQGAYEQYF.

This clonotype appeared a few times. CDR3 residues: CASSYSKGQGCQPQHF. DNA for the CDR3: TGTGCCAGCAGTTACTCGAAGGGACAGGGATGTCAGCCCCAGCATTTT. The rearrangement links TRBV6-7 to TRBJ1-5; 9 positions agree with TRBD1. TRBV6-7 is filed as an ORF, its function uncertain. Trimming removed 0 bases from V and 6 bases from J; junction bases left unmatched: 6. This CDR3 spans 16 amino acids.

The chain recombines TRBV28 with TRBJ1-4; no firm D call. CDR1 is MDHEN, CDR2 SYDVKM, per germline. V lost 4 bases and J 4 bases, leaving 10 bases between the germline ends. The CDR3 loop spans 14 amino acids. DNA of the CDR3: TGTGCCAGCAGTTCGGGATTCTATAATGAAAAACTGTTTTTT. Its protein is CASSSGFYNEKLFF.

In its sample, this clonotype was seen a few times. This chain joins TRBV6-5 and TRBJ1-5, with no clear D. The CDR3 spans 17 residues. CDR1 and CDR2 from the germline V gene are MNHEY and SVGAGI. The V gene lost 2 bases and the J gene lost 0 bases, with 14 bases spanning the gap. The CDR3 here is CASSYLPFADSNQPQHF. The DNA of the CDR3 is TGTGCCAGCAGTTACCTACCTTTTGCGGATAGCAATCAGCCCCAGCATTTT.

This clonotype has just a few counts. DNA for the CDR3: TGCAGTGCCGAATCCGGGACTAGCGGGAGAGGGACCCAGTACTTC. This sequence encodes CSAESGTSGRGTQYF. The V and J genes are TRBV20-1 and TRBJ2-5, with TRBD2 matching over 14 bases. CDR1 and CDR2 (germline): DFQATT, SNEGSKA (reference sequence). The CDR3 runs to 15 residues. Losses at the gene ends were 6 bases for V and 7 bases for J; bases not matched to a gene: 10.

This chain joins TRBV6-2 or TRBV6-3 and TRBJ2-7, with 10 nucleotides matching TRBD2. Germline trimming cut 2 bases from V and 2 bases from J; bases unmatched to any gene: 18. This CDR3 is 20 amino acids long. Germline V lookup: CDR1 MNHEY, CDR2 SVGEGT. As DNA, the CDR3 is TGTGCCAGCAGTTACGAGAGGGACAGCGCTACCACTAGCGGGGCCTACGAGCAGTACTTC. Protein sequence: CASSYERDSATTSGAYEQYF.

The chain employs TRBV27 and TRBJ2-1; a weak D match, TRBD2 (6 bases). The CDR3 runs 14 residues. Deletions cut 6 bases from V and 4 bases from J, with 13 bases between. Germline lookup yields CDR1 MNHEY and CDR2 SMNVEV (reference sequence). DNA for the CDR3: TGTGCCAGCAGGCGGGGCAGCGAGTACAATGAGCAGTTCTTC. This encodes CASRRGSEYNEQFF.